A selection of T cell receptor beta chains follows, all from one sample in a study of blood T cell repertoires in COVID-19. This table comes from immunoSEQ multiplex PCR, and its TCRdb copy is limited to in-frame clones, with some not included. The sample has about 240,000 clones, about 85% seen once. The sequenced material came from peripheral blood. Source of these receptors: a man in his 60s who had recovered from COVID-19. Each CDR3 is given with its conserved first and last residue. Fields, in order: CDR3 DNA, CDR3 protein, J gene, clone size, D gene, V gene. The D gene is left open where the match is weak. The size entry is marked missing in some rows and otherwise reads once, few, many or a size class.

TGTGCCAGCAGAAAACAAACCAGGATCGCAAACTATGGCTACACCTTC,CASRKQTRIANYGYTF,TRBJ1-2,-,-,TRBV5-4
TGTGCCAGCAGGGTCGAGGCTCTCCTCGGCTATGGCTACACCTTC,CASRVEALLGYGYTF,TRBJ1-2,-,-,TRBV6-5
TGTGCCAGCAGTCGGGGACAGGGGACAAATTCACCCCTCCACTTT,CASSRGQGTNSPLHF,TRBJ1-6,many,TRBD1,TRBV6-2/TRBV6-3
TGTGCCAGCAGCTTAGACGGGTCTGGGGCCAACGTCCTGACTTTC,CASSLDGSGANVLTF,TRBJ2-6,-,-,TRBV7-9
TGTGCCAGCAGCTTGCTGTCGGACAGAGTCTATGGCTACACCTTC,CASSLLSDRVYGYTF,TRBJ1-2,many,-,TRBV5-4
TGTGCCAGCAGCCCGGGACTTGGGGGTAATTCACCCCTCCACTTT,CASSPGLGGNSPLHF,TRBJ1-6,-,-,TRBV7-2
TGTGCCAGCAGCCGCAGGGTTCACACTGAAGCTTTCTTT,CASSRRVHTEAFF,TRBJ1-1,-,-,TRBV3-1/TRBV3-2
TGTGCCAGCAGCCATCCCAGGGCGGGGAAAAGTGAAAAACTGTTTTTT,CASSHPRAGKSEKLFF,TRBJ1-4,-,-,TRBV9
TGTGCCAGCTCACAAAATACGCTAGCGGGGGGAAGGAATGAGCAGTTCTTC,CASSQNTLAGGRNEQFF,TRBJ2-1,-,TRBD2,TRBV18
TGTGCCAGCTCACCACTCCCGGACAGCCTAGTCACAGATACGCAGTATTTT,CASSPLPDSLVTDTQYF,TRBJ2-3,-,-,TRBV18
TGTGCCAGCAGCCAGAGGCAATACAATTCACCCCTCCACTTT,CASSQRQYNSPLHF,TRBJ1-6,-,-,TRBV3-1/TRBV3-2
TGTGCCAGCAGTTCCTCGGAGAAGGAAGGCTACACCTTC,CASSSSEKEGYTF,TRBJ1-2,-,-,TRBV6-6
TGTGCCAGCTCACCTGGGACAGCTCAGAATTCACCCCTCCACTTT,CASSPGTAQNSPLHF,TRBJ1-6,-,TRBD1,TRBV18
TGTGCCAGCTCCCCATTACCCGGAGGGGTCGATACGCAGTATTTT,CASSPLPGGVDTQYF,TRBJ2-3,-,-,TRBV18
TGTGCCAGCAGCCTTCCCGGACACCCCTCACCCCTCCACTTT,CASSLPGHPSPLHF,TRBJ1-6,-,-,TRBV3-1/TRBV3-2
TGTGCTAGTGGTTTACGGACAGGGGGGGGCACCGGGGAGCTGTTTTTT,CASGLRTGGGTGELFF,TRBJ2-2,-,TRBD1,TRBV12-5
TGTGCCACCAGCAGAGATAGCGGAGCGGCCTTCTCCTACGAGCAGTACTTC,CATSRDSGAAFSYEQYF,TRBJ2-7,once,-,TRBV15
TGTGCCAGCAGCGTTAGACAGGGGGCAAACACAGATACGCAGTATTTT,CASSVRQGANTDTQYF,TRBJ2-3,-,TRBD1,TRBV9
TGCGCCAGCAGCCTACAGGACTACAATGAGCAGTTCTTC,CASSLQDYNEQFF,TRBJ2-1,-,-,TRBV5-1
TGTGCCACCAGTGACTCCGGGACAGGGGGGATCGAGCAGTACTTC,CATSDSGTGGIEQYF,TRBJ2-7,-,TRBD1,TRBV24-1
TGTGCCAGCAGCCTGTCAGGGAACAATCAGCCCCAGCATTTT,CASSLSGNNQPQHF,TRBJ1-5,-,-,TRBV9
TGCGCCAGCAGGTCCGGGACTAGCTCCGGGGAGCTGTTTTTT,CASRSGTSSGELFF,TRBJ2-2,-,TRBD2,TRBV5-1
TGTGCCAGCAGGCGACCCGGACAGACCCGCACAGATACGCAGTATTTT,CASRRPGQTRTDTQYF,TRBJ2-3,once,-,TRBV11-2
TGTGCTAGTGGTTTGGTAATCGCAGGGGCGATCTATGGAAACACCATATATTTT,CASGLVIAGAIYGNTIYF,TRBJ1-3,once,-,TRBV12-5
TGCAGCGCCGTTGGACGGGGGTCGAACACTGAAGCTTTCTTT,CSAVGRGSNTEAFF,TRBJ1-1,-,-,TRBV29-1
TGTGCCACCCTCCGGGACAGTGCCTACAATGAGCAGTTCTTC,CATLRDSAYNEQFF,TRBJ2-1,-,TRBD1,TRBV6-5
TGTGCCAGCCGTCTAGGAGATTCTAGCACAGATACGCAGTATTTT,CASRLGDSSTDTQYF,TRBJ2-3,-,-,TRBV7-7
TGCGCCAGCAGCTTGGCGGCAGGGGGTTTGTCACCCCTCCACTTT,CASSLAAGGLSPLHF,TRBJ1-6,few,TRBD1,TRBV5-1
TGCGCCAGCAGCTTAGAGGGGACTTTACAAGAGACCCAGTACTTC,CASSLEGTLQETQYF,TRBJ2-5,-,-,TRBV5-1
TGTGCCAGCAGCCGCTCTGGAAACACCATATATTTT,CASSRSGNTIYF,TRBJ1-3,-,-,TRBV12-3/TRBV12-4
TGTGCCAGTAGTAATAAGCGGGGGGGCTACAATGAGCAGTTCTTC,CASSNKRGGYNEQFF,TRBJ2-1,-,TRBD2,TRBV19
TGTGCCAGCAGTCCAGGTGTCTATGGCTACACCTTC,CASSPGVYGYTF,TRBJ1-2,-,-,TRBV6-5
TGCGCCAGCAGCCCGACTCGGGCTAGCGGGGACAATGAGCAGTTCTTC,CASSPTRASGDNEQFF,TRBJ2-1,-,TRBD2,TRBV5-1
TGTGCCACCAGAGGAGGACGGACGAATCAGCCCCAGCATTTT,CATRGGRTNQPQHF,TRBJ1-5,once,-,TRBV24-1
TGCGCCAGCAACAGGGAAGGGAATTCACCCCTCCACTTT,CASNREGNSPLHF,TRBJ1-6,-,-,TRBV10-1
TGTGCCACCAGCAGAGAGAGGGGCCCAGGGGGAAATCAGCCCCAGCATTTT,CATSRERGPGGNQPQHF,TRBJ1-5,-,TRBD1,TRBV15
TGCGCCAGCAGCTATACAGGGACTGGAAACACCATATATTTT,CASSYTGTGNTIYF,TRBJ1-3,-,-,TRBV5-1
TGCGCCAGCAGCTTTTCACTAGCGGGGGTTTACGAGCAGTACTTC,CASSFSLAGVYEQYF,TRBJ2-7,-,TRBD2,TRBV5-1
TGTGCCATCAGCATAGCGGGGTACAATGAGCAGTTCTTC,CAISIAGYNEQFF,TRBJ2-1,-,TRBD2,TRBV10-3
TGTGCCATCAGTGAAACTGTGGGGCCAAATTCACCCCTCCACTTT,CAISETVGPNSPLHF,TRBJ1-6,-,-,TRBV10-3
TGTGCCAGCAGCTTTATTACTGAGGGTGAAAAACTGTTTTTT,CASSFITEGEKLFF,TRBJ1-4,-,-,TRBV7-9
TGTGCCATCACCCGGATGGAGTCCGGTCGGCTTGGCTACACCTTC,CAITRMESGRLGYTF,TRBJ1-2,-,-,TRBV10-3
TGCGCCAGCAGCTTGGCCCCAGGGACCGGGGAGCTGTTTTTT,CASSLAPGTGELFF,TRBJ2-2,-,-,TRBV5-1
TGTGCCAGCAGTGACGGAAACAGGGGGTTGGGTTCACCCCTCCACTTT,CASSDGNRGLGSPLHF,TRBJ1-6,many,TRBD1,TRBV6-1
TGTGCCAGCAGTTTATTTCAGGGAGGTATCTATTCACCCCTCCACTTT,CASSLFQGGIYSPLHF,TRBJ1-6,-,-,TRBV27
TGTGCCTGCAGGGATTTGAACACTGAAGCTTTCTTT,CACRDLNTEAFF,TRBJ1-1,-,-,TRBV30
TGCGCCACCAAGACACACGGACAGGGGGCCCTCAATGAGCAGTTCTTC,CATKTHGQGALNEQFF,TRBJ2-1,-,TRBD1,TRBV10-2
TGTGCCAGCAGCTTAGGTATTACCGAAGAGAGCACAGATACGCAGTATTTT,CASSLGITEESTDTQYF,TRBJ2-3,-,-,TRBV11-3
TGTGCCAGCAGCCGAAGCCTCGGACTAGACGTCACCGGGGAGCTGTTTTTT,CASSRSLGLDVTGELFF,TRBJ2-2,-,TRBD2,TRBV11-2
TGTGCCAGCAGTCCGTGGGACAGGGGTACCTACGAGCAGTACTTC,CASSPWDRGTYEQYF,TRBJ2-7,-,TRBD1,TRBV6-5
TGTGCCAGCAGTTACAGACAGGGGTACGGAGCTTTCTTT,CASSYRQGYGAFF,TRBJ1-1,-,TRBD1,TRBV6-5
TGTGCCTGGAGTGTAGAGTTAGGCTACACCTTC,CAWSVELGYTF,TRBJ1-2,-,-,TRBV30
TGCGCCAGCAGTGAGCCTGGGACTAGCGGGGGGTTAAACACCGGGGAGCTGTTTTTT,CASSEPGTSGGLNTGELFF,TRBJ2-2,-,TRBD2,TRBV10-2
TGTGCTAGTGGTTCCCCGGGACAGGTCACAGATACGCAGTATTTT,CASGSPGQVTDTQYF,TRBJ2-3,-,TRBD1,TRBV12-5
TGTGCCAGCACAAAACAGGGCACAGATACGCAGTATTTT,CASTKQGTDTQYF,TRBJ2-3,-,-,TRBV6-5
TGTGCCTGGAGTCTGACCGTACTAGCGGGGGGAAAGAGCTCCTACAATGAGCAGTTCTTC,CAWSLTVLAGGKSSYNEQFF,TRBJ2-1,-,TRBD2,TRBV30
TGTGCCAGCAGTGGACAGGTGGATACGCAGTATTTT,CASSGQVDTQYF,TRBJ2-3,-,-,TRBV2
TGTGCCAGCAGCTCGGGACAGCTTTACGAGCAGTACTTC,CASSSGQLYEQYF,TRBJ2-7,-,TRBD1,TRBV7-9
TGTGCCAGCAATCCGGCTTTGGACAGGGTCACTGAAGCTTTCTTT,CASNPALDRVTEAFF,TRBJ1-1,-,TRBD1,TRBV6-5